The clone carrying this TCR beta chain was seen at least ten times. Its target is unknown. An equimolar mix of two oligonucleotides served as the beta constant-region primer for TRBC1 and TRBC2. The ligated cDNA underwent four PCR rounds using SP2 and nested alpha and beta constant-region primers. An oligonucleotide with the SP2 primer and a 12-nucleotide UMI was ligated to the cDNA 3' end. TCRdb independently ran MiXCR on the UMI-ligation and nested PCR reads; one entry per CDR3 protein. The sample carries about 99,000 distinct CDR3 sequences, 14% recorded once. J was trimmed by 1 base and V by 4 bases; bases with no gene match: 15. Germline V lookup: CDR1 LGHDT, CDR2 YNNKEL (reference sequence). The CDR3 loop spans 18 amino acids. This sample is drawn from a study of naive and memory T cell subsets. General study findings and limits: From naive to CM, EM and EMRA, diversity decreased and Gini increased. Over 95% of naive TCR sequences appeared only once after error correction, unlike memory subsets. A few larger clonotypes appeared in naive repertoires, especially CD8, possibly memory cells re-expressing CD45RA.

Cells stained for CD3, CD4, CD8, CD45RA, CD27 and viability were sorted into four CD45RA/CD27 subsets. The V gene is TRBV3-1, the J gene TRBJ2-5, with 7 bases fitting TRBD1. Sequencing was carried out using naive CD8+ T cells from blood. This TCR was sampled from a human donor in good health. CDR3: CASSLRQGDLNSQETQYF. The CDR3 DNA reads TGTGCCAGCAGCCTGCGCCAGGGGGACCTCAATTCCCAAGAGACCCAGTACTTC.